The clone carrying this T cell receptor (beta chain) was seen at least ten times. Antigen specificity is unknown. Template switching added a universal primer site, and cDNA bore unique molecular identifiers. MiXCR, run by TCRdb on the 5' RACE reads, gives a single entry per CDR3 protein. The sample shows some 100,000 distinct CDR3 sequences, just under 6% of them seen only once. This sample was included in a study of identical twins. Study findings and constraints: An excess of low generation probability was shown by twin-shared out-of-frame alpha sequences. It was possible that invariant MAIT and iNKT cells partly confounded the zero-insertion analyses. The abundant beta clonotypes from cord blood had fewer insertions, and memory repertoires had none of this.

Material for sequencing was memory T cells sorted from blood. This TCR was sampled from a woman in her fifties or sixties in good health.

CDR3 protein: CASSRNWNRANVLTF. DNA of the CDR3: TGTGCCAGCAGCAGAAATTGGAATAGGGCCAACGTCCTGACTTTC. The chain is built from TRBV11-3 and TRBJ2-6; unclear D gene. CDR1 and CDR2 from the germline V gene are SGHNT and YENEEA. There are 15 residues in the CDR3. V dropped 5 bases and J dropped 5 bases, with 13 bases sitting between them.